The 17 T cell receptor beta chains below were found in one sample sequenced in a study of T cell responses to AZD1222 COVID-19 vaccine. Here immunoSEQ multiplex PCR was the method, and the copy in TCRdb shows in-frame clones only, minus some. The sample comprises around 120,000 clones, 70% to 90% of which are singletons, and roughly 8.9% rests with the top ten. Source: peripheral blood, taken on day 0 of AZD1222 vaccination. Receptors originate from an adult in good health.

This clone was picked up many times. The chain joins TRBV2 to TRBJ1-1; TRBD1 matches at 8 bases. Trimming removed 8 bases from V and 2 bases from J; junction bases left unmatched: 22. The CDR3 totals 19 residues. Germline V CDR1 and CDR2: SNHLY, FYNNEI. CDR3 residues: CASDGLTQGVMSVNTEAFF. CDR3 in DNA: TGTGCCAGCGACGGGCTCACACAGGGGGTTATGAGTGTAAACACTGAAGCTTTCTTT. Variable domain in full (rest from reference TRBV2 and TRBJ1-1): EPEVTQTPSHQVTQMGQEVILRCVPISNHLYFYWYRQILGQKVEFLVSFYNNEISEKSEIFDDQFSVERPDGSNFTLKIRSTKLEDSAMYFCASDGLTQGVMSVNTEAFFGQGTRLTVV.

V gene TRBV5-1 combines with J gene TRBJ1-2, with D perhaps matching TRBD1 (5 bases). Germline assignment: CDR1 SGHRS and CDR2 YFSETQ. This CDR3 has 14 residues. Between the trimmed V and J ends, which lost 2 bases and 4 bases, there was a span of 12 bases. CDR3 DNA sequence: TGCGCCAGCAGCTTATCAGGGCTTACCTATGGCTACACCTTC. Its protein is CASSLSGLTYGYTF.

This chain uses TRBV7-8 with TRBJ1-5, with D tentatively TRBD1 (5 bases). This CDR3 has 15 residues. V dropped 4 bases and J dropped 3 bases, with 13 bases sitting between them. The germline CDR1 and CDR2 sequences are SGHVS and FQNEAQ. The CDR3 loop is CASSSSGGVNQPQHF. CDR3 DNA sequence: TGTGCCAGCAGCTCTAGCGGAGGGGTCAATCAGCCCCAGCATTTT.

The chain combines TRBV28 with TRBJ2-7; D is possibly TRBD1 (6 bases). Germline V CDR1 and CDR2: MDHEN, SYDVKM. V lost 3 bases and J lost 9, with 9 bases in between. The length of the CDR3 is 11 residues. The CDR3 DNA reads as TGTGCCAGCAGTTTTGGGGGCCGGCAGTACTTC. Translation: CASSFGGRQYF.

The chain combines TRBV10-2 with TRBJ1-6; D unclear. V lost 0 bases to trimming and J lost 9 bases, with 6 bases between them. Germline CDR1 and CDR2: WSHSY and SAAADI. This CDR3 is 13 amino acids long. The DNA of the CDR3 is TGCGCCAGCAGTGAGTCAGTCGGTTCACCCCTCCACTTT. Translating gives CASSESVGSPLHF.

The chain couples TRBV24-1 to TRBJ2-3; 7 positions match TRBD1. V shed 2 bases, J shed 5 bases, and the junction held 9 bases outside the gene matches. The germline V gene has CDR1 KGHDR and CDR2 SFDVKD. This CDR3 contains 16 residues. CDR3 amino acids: CATSDSGRPGGDTQYF. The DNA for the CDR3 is TGTGCCACCAGTGATTCCGGGCGACCAGGGGGAGATACGCAGTATTTT.

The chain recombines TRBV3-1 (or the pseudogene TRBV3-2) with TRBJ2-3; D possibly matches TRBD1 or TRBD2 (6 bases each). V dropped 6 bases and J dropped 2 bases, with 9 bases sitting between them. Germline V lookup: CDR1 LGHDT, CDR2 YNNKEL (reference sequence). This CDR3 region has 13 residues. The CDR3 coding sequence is TGTGCCAGCAGGGGGGGCTCCACAGATACGCAGTATTTT. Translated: CASRGGSTDTQYF.

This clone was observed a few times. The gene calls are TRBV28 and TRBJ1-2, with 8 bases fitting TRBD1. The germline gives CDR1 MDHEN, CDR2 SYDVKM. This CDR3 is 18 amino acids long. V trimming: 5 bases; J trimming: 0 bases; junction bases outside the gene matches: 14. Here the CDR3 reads CASSSGGSDRVSNYGYTF. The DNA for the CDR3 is TGTGCCAGCAGTAGTGGGGGATCGGACAGGGTGTCTAACTATGGCTACACCTTC.

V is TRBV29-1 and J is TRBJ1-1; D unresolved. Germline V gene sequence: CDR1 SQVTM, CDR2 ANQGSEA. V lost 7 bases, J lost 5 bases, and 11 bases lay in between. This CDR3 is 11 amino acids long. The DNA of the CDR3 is TGCAGCGCCCGGACCGAGACTGAAGCTTTCTTT. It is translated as CSARTETEAFF.

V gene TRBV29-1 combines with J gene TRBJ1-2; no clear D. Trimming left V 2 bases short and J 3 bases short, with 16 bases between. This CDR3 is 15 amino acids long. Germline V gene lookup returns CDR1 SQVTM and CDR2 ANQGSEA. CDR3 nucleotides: TGCAGCGTTGAACCTCGGTTGGCTAGGGACTATGGCTACACCTTC. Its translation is CSVEPRLARDYGYTF.

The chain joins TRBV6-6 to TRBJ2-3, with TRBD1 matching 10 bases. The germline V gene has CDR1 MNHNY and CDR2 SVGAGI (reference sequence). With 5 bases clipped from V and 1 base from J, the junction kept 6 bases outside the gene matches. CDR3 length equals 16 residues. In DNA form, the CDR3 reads TGTGCCAGCAGTGCGCGTGGGACAGGGGGCACAGATACGCAGTATTTT. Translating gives CASSARGTGGTDTQYF.

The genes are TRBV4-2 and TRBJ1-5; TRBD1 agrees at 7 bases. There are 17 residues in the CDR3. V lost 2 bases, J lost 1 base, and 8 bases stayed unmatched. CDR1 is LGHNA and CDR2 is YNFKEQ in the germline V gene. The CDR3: CASSQSHRGRSNQPQHF. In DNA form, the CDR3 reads TGTGCCAGCAGCCAATCCCACAGGGGTAGAAGCAATCAGCCCCAGCATTTT.

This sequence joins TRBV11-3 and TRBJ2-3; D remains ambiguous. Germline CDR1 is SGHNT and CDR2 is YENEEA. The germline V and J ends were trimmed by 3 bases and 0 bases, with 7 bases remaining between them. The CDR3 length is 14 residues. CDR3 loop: CASSLASSTDTQYF. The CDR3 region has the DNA TGTGCCAGCAGCTTGGCCAGTAGCACAGATACGCAGTATTTT.

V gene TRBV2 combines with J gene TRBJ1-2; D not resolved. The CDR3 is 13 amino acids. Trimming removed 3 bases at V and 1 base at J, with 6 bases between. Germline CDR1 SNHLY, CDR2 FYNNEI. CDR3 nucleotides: TGTGCCAGCAGTGAGGACTATAACTATGGCTACACCTTC. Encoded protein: CASSEDYNYGYTF. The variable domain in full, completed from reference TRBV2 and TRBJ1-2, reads EPEVTQTPSHQVTQMGQEVILRCVPISNHLYFYWYRQILGQKVEFLVSFYNNEISEKSEIFDDQFSVERPDGSNFTLKIRSTKLEDSAMYFCASSEDYNYGYTFGSGTRLTVV.

CDR3 DNA: TGTGCCAGCAGCTCTGACGGTTCTAACTATGGCTACACCTTC. Amino acid sequence: CASSSDGSNYGYTF. This chain links TRBV11-2 with TRBJ1-2; D gene ambiguous. V lost 4 bases to trimming and J lost 0 bases, with 9 bases between them. Germline lookup yields CDR1 SGHAT and CDR2 FQNNGV. There are 14 residues in the CDR3.

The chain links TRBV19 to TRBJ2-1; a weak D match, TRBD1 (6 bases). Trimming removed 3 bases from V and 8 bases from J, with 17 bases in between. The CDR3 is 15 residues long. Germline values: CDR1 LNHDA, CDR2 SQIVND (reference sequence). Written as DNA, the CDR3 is TGTGCCAGTAGTATCGGACAGACAACAATCGATGAGCAGTTCTTC. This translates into CASSIGQTTIDEQFF.

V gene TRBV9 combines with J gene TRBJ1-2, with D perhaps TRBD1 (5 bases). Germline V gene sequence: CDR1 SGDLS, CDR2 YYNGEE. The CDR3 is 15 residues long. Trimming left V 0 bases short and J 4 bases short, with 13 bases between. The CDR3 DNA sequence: TGTGCCAGCAGCGTAGTCCCCCGGACATCCTATGGCTACACCTTC. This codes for CASSVVPRTSYGYTF.